This TCR beta chain emerged from a study of T cell responses to AZD1222 COVID-19 vaccine. Study observations and caveats: Baseline serostatus was positive in only 5 to 7 AZD1222 recipients. The donor group comprised mostly white British people and more females; the analysis possibly underestimated clonal diversity. The peak T cell response came first, and repertoires were sampled only after it. Increased Spike-specific TCR breadth and depth were observed after two AZD1222 doses.

V shed 6 bases and J 2 bases; nucleotides not matched to a gene: 7. This CDR3 has 15 residues. The V gene's germline CDR1 is SNHLY and CDR2 FYNNEI. Remarks on this clone: Its antigen is unknown.

Generated by immunoSEQ multiplex PCR, the TCRdb table keeps only in-frame clones and is missing some. The sample has some 96,000 clones; nearly 95% are singletons. Source: peripheral blood, taken on day 0 of AZD1222 vaccination. This sequence originates from an adult in good health. The chain joins TRBV2 to TRBJ1-2; 9 bases are shared with TRBD1. The CDR3 reads CASSANRGPNYGYTF. CDR3 sequence (DNA): TGTGCCAGCAGCGCCAACAGGGGGCCGAACTATGGCTACACCTTC.